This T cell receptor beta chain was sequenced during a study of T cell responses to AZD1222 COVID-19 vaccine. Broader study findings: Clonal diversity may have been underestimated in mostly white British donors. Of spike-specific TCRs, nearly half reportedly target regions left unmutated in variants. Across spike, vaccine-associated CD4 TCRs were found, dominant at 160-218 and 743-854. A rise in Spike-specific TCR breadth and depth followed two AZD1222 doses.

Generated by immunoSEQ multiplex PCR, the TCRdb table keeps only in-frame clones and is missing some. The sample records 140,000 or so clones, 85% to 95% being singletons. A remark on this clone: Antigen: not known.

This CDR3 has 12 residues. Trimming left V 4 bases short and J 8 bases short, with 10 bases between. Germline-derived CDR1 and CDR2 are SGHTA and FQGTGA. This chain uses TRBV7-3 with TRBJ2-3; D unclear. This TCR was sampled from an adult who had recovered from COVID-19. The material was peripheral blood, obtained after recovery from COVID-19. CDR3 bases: TGTGCCAGCAGCTCCCCACCTCTTACGCAGTATTTT. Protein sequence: CASSSPPLTQYF.